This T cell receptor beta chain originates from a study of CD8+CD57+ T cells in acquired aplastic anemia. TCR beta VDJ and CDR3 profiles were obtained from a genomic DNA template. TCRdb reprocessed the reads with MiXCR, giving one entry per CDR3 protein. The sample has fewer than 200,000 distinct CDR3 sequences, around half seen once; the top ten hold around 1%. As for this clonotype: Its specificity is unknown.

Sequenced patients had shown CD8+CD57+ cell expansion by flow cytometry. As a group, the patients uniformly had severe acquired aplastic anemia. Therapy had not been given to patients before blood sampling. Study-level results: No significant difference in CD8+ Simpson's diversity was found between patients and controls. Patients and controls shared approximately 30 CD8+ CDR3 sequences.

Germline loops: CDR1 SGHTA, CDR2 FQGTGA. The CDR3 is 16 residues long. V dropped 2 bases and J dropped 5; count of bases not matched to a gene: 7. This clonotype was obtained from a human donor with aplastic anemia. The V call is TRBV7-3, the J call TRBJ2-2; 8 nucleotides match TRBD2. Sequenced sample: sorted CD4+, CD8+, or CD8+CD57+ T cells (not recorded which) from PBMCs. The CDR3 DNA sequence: TGTGCCAGCAGCTTATTATCTGCGGGAGGAACCGGGGAGCTGTTTTTT. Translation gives CASSLLSAGGTGELFF.